Listed here are 26 T cell receptor beta chains from one sample, sequenced in a study of identical twins. In TCRdb, the 5' RACE reads were re-called with MiXCR into one record per CDR3 protein. The sample holds a few hundred thousand distinct CDR3 sequences, about 8.3% seen once. These records were also assigned to another study, of yellow fever vaccine responses in identical twins.

The material sequenced was CD8+ T cells sorted from blood. The receptor source for this set is a woman aged 18 to 35 in good health.

This clonotype was observed a few times. The chain has TRBV20-1 and TRBJ2-3; D is unresolved. Trimming removed 5 bases at V and 2 bases at J, with 17 bases between. Germline CDR1 and CDR2: DFQATT and SNEGSKA (reference sequence). This CDR3 is 15 amino acids long. CDR3 residues: CSASNYEDLTDTQYF. In DNA form, the CDR3 reads TGCAGTGCTTCGAACTATGAGGACCTCACAGATACGCAGTATTTT.

The chain links TRBV11-2 to TRBJ2-7, with a tentative D call TRBD2 (5 bases). CDR3 size: 11 residues. Germline CDR1 SGHAT, CDR2 FQNNGV. The V gene lost 2 bases and the J gene lost 9 bases, with 8 bases spanning the gap. DNA for the CDR3: TGTGCCAGCAGCTTATCTGGAGGGCAGTACTTC. This translates into CASSLSGGQYF.

This clonotype was counted many times. This rearrangement joins TRBV3-1 to TRBJ2-3; D not resolved. Germline-derived CDR1 and CDR2 are LGHDT and YNNKEL (reference sequence). This CDR3 is 15 amino acids long. V was shortened by 0 bases and J by 2 bases, with 9 bases between the two germline ends. The CDR3 coding sequence is TGTGCCAGCAGCCAAGAGAAGGACCTCACAGATACGCAGTATTTT. It specifies CASSQEKDLTDTQYF.

This clonotype was observed many times. V and J are TRBV12-3 or TRBV12-4 and TRBJ2-7; TRBD2 aligns across 7 bases. The CDR3 is 15 residues long. Germline trimming cut 1 base from V and 2 bases from J; bases unmatched to any gene: 5. In DNA form, the CDR3 reads TGTGCCAGCAGTTTAGGGCCTAGCGGTGCCTACGAGCAGTACTTC. Translated, it gives CASSLGPSGAYEQYF.

This clonotype was counted between two and nine times. V and J are TRBV7-9 and TRBJ2-7, with 10 bases lining up with TRBD1. Germline V gene lookup returns CDR1 SEHNR and CDR2 FQNEAQ (reference sequence). The length of the CDR3 is 14 residues. V gave up 5 bases and J gave up 5 bases; unmatched junction bases: 6. The CDR3 nucleotides read TGTGCCAGCAGCCACCGGGACAGGGGTCACGAGCAGTACTTC. Encoded protein: CASSHRDRGHEQYF. Variable domain in full (rest from reference TRBV7-9 and TRBJ2-7): DTGVSQNPRHKITKRGQNVTFRCDPISEHNRLYWYRQTLGQGPEFLTYFQNEAQLEKSRLLSDRFSAERPKGSFSTLEIQRTEQGDSAMYLCASSHRDRGHEQYFGPGTRLTVT.

Here the CDR3 reads CSASHLAGGYNEQFF. CDR3 DNA: TGCAGTGCAAGTCACCTAGCGGGGGGTTACAATGAGCAGTTCTTC. V usage is TRBV20-1 and J usage is TRBJ2-1; TRBD2 agrees at 11 bases. The CDR3 spans 15 residues. Trimming cost V 6 bases and J 4 bases; bases outside gene matches: 8. The germline V gene encodes CDR1 DFQATT and CDR2 SNEGSKA (reference sequence).

This clonotype showed up many times. The J gene is TRBJ2-1, the V gene TRBV7-9; possible D gene TRBD2, 6 bases. The germline V gene encodes CDR1 SEHNR and CDR2 FQNEAQ (reference sequence). V was cut by 5 bases and J by 8 bases, with 13 bases left in between. This CDR3 contains 13 residues. CDR3 protein: CASSNGASDEQFF. In DNA, the CDR3 is TGTGCCAGCAGCAACGGGGCTAGCGATGAGCAGTTCTTC.

This chain links TRBV6-2 or TRBV6-3 with TRBJ2-1; D is ambiguous. V lost 5 bases and J 2 bases, leaving 16 bases between the germline ends. This CDR3 spans 16 amino acids. In germline, CDR1 is MNHEY, CDR2 SVGEGT. CDR3 DNA: TGTGCCAGCAGTCCCATAACTTCCCTACCCTACAATGAGCAGTTCTTC. Protein: CASSPITSLPYNEQFF.

This clonotype was seen a few times. This rearrangement joins TRBV27 to TRBJ2-5; D not resolved. The CDR3 runs to 14 residues. CDR1 MNHEY and CDR2 SMNVEV come from the germline V gene (reference sequence). V was pared by 6 bases and J by 5 bases, with 16 bases between. This CDR3 is CASSLRLGWETQYF. DNA of the CDR3: TGTGCCAGCAGCCTCAGGCTAGGGTGGGAGACCCAGTACTTC.

In this sample, this clonotype turned up a few times. One end of the junction varies from germline; a read error may be responsible. The CDR3 here is CASSSSPLASDRAQF. The DNA of the CDR3 is TGTGCCAGCAGCTCTTCCCCACTAGCCTCGGACAGGGCGCAGTTT. The chain is built from TRBV7-9 and TRBJ1-4; 8 bases map to TRBD1. CDR1 and CDR2 (germline): SEHNR, FQNEAQ (reference sequence). This CDR3 contains 15 residues.

The table lists this clonotype with many counts. This chain's CDR3 is CASREGDSPGELFF. The CDR3 DNA sequence: TGTGCCAGCAGGGAGGGAGATTCTCCCGGGGAGCTGTTTTTT. The rearrangement uses TRBV4-2 and TRBJ2-2, with a weak D call TRBD2 (6 bases). Germline CDR1 reads LGHNA; CDR2 reads YNFKEQ. The CDR3 spans 14 residues. Trimming pared 6 bases from V and 6 bases from J, leaving 14 bases between.

A few counts support this clonotype. The chain employs TRBV27 and TRBJ2-7; no clear D. This CDR3 contains 15 residues. V was pared by 4 bases and J by 0 bases, with 13 bases between. Per germline, CDR1 MNHEY and CDR2 SMNVEV (reference sequence). The CDR3: CASSSADPISYEQYF. The CDR3 nucleotides read TGTGCCAGCAGTTCCGCGGACCCCATCTCCTACGAGCAGTACTTC.

At least ten counts were recorded for this clonotype. The rearrangement links TRBV4-2 to TRBJ2-7; maybe TRBD2 (6 bases). V dropped 1 base and J dropped 4 bases, with 11 bases sitting between them. Germline CDR1 and CDR2: LGHNA and YNFKEQ. The CDR3 is 14 amino acids. The CDR3 DNA sequence: TGTGCCAGCAGCCAAGTCGGGACTGGGTACGAGCAGTACTTC. Encoded protein: CASSQVGTGYEQYF.

The CDR3 region is CAISGTWGGSTDTQYF. CDR3 DNA: TGTGCCATCAGTGGCACCTGGGGAGGGAGCACAGATACGCAGTATTTT. The chain uses TRBV10-3 and TRBJ2-3; 7 nucleotides line up with TRBD2. The J segment lost 0 bases and the V segment lost 4 bases, leaving 7 bases of the junction unmatched. Germline V gives CDR1 ENHRY, CDR2 SYGVKD. The CDR3 has 16 amino acids.

The gene calls are TRBV30 and TRBJ2-5; no firm D call. Germline CDR1 GTSNPN, CDR2 SVGIG (reference sequence). V was clipped by 1 base and J by 5 bases, with 8 bases between them. The CDR3 totals 12 residues. DNA of the CDR3: TGTGCCTGGAGTGGACAAGAGGAGACCCAGTACTTC. It is translated as CAWSGQEETQYF.

This clonotype was observed a few times. This rearrangement joins TRBV7-2 to TRBJ2-1; a weak D match, TRBD2 (5 bases). Trimming removed 5 bases at V and 2 bases at J, with 16 bases between. The CDR3 spans 16 residues. Germline CDR1 is SGHTA and CDR2 is FQGNSA. In nucleotides, the CDR3 is TGTGCCAGCAGCCGTTTCGTCGGGAACCCCTACAATGAGCAGTTCTTC. Residues: CASSRFVGNPYNEQFF.

This clonotype was found many times. V and J are TRBV20-1 and TRBJ2-7; no reliable D call. CDR3 length equals 13 residues. CDR1 and CDR2 (germline): DFQATT, SNEGSKA (reference sequence). Trimming cost V 3 bases and J 3 bases, with 12 bases left between them. The CDR3 spells CSARGALDYEQYF. CDR3 nucleotides: TGCAGTGCTAGGGGCGCCCTAGACTACGAGCAGTACTTC.

This clonotype was observed a few times. V and J are TRBV6-1 and TRBJ2-6, with 10 positions matching TRBD1. The CDR3 is made up of 15 amino acids. Germline V gene data show CDR1 as MNHNS and CDR2 as SASEGT. The CDR3 sequence: CAGGTGVSGANVLTF. The CDR3 DNA is TGTGCGGGCGGGACAGGGGTCTCTGGGGCCAACGTCCTGACTTTC.

J is TRBJ2-1 and V is TRBV19; 12 bases map to TRBD2. The CDR3 is 16 residues long. V gave up 3 bases and J gave up 8 bases; unmatched junction bases: 8. Germline CDR1 LNHDA, CDR2 SQIVND (reference sequence). The CDR3 protein is CASSIRTSGKIDEQFF. The CDR3 bases are TGTGCCAGTAGTATCCGGACTAGCGGGAAGATCGATGAGCAGTTCTTC.

At least ten counts were recorded for this clonotype. This sequence joins TRBV7-8 and TRBJ2-1, with 12 bases matching TRBD2. With 9 bases clipped from V and 8 bases from J, the junction kept 5 bases outside the gene matches. In germline, CDR1 is SGHVS, CDR2 FQNEAQ. This CDR3 is 13 amino acids long. The CDR3 protein is CASRPSGRDEQFF. The DNA for the CDR3 is TGTGCCAGTCGGCCTAGCGGGAGGGATGAGCAGTTCTTC.

V usage is TRBV7-9 and J usage is TRBJ1-6; D unclear. This CDR3 spans 16 amino acids. V was cut by 5 bases and J by 8 bases, with 19 bases left in between. Germline lookup yields CDR1 SEHNR and CDR2 FQNEAQ (reference sequence). CDR3 coding DNA: TGTGCCAGCAGCGTCACCGGGCCTCGAGGAGATTCACCCCTCCACTTT. This encodes CASSVTGPRGDSPLHF.

This rearrangement joins TRBV9 to TRBJ1-3; no clear D. Germline CDR1 SGDLS, CDR2 YYNGEE. The CDR3 extends over 15 amino acids. V dropped 2 bases and J dropped 0 bases, with 9 bases sitting between them. The CDR3 coding sequence is TGTGCCAGCAGCGTTTACGGAGACTCTGGAAACACCATATATTTT. Translation gives CASSVYGDSGNTIYF.

This chain connects TRBV30 to TRBJ1-2; 8 positions agree with TRBD1. Germline CDR1 and CDR2: GTSNPN and SVGIG (reference sequence). The CDR3 totals 13 residues. The V and J ends lost 4 bases and 6 bases, in that order; junction bases with no gene match: 7. The CDR3 region is CAWTGGGGDGYTF. CDR3 bases: TGTGCCTGGACAGGGGGCGGCGGTGATGGCTACACCTTC. Together with reference TRBV30 and TRBJ1-2, the CDR3 gives the full variable domain: SQTIHQWPATLVQPVGSPLSLECTVEGTSNPNLYWYRQAAGRGLQLLFYSVGIGQISSEVPQNLSASRPQDRQFILSSKKLLLSDSGFYLCAWTGGGGDGYTFGSGTRLTVV.

In nucleotides, the CDR3 is TGCAGCGTTGAGGGGACTAGCGAACGCGATGAGCAGTTCTTC. It yields the protein CSVEGTSERDEQFF. The V and J genes are TRBV29-1 and TRBJ2-1, with TRBD2 matching 10 bases. This CDR3 spans 14 amino acids. Germline CDR1 is SQVTM and CDR2 is ANQGSEA. V gave up 3 bases and J gave up 8 bases; unmatched junction bases: 7.

This clonotype was found a few times. This chain uses TRBV20-1 with TRBJ2-3; 8 nucleotides line up with TRBD2. The CDR3 has 16 amino acids. V trimming: 3 bases; J trimming: 2 bases; junction bases outside the gene matches: 10. Germline-derived CDR1 and CDR2 are DFQATT and SNEGSKA (reference sequence). The CDR3 is CSASTISGVDTDTQYF. In DNA form, the CDR3 reads TGCAGTGCTAGTACCATTAGCGGGGTCGACACAGATACGCAGTATTTT.

The chain uses TRBV29-1 and TRBJ2-7, with D perhaps TRBD2 (7 bases). The germline V gene encodes CDR1 SQVTM and CDR2 ANQGSEA. This CDR3 comprises 11 residues. The CDR3 spells CGGGEKDEQYF. DNA of the CDR3: TGCGGAGGGGGGGAGAAGGACGAGCAGTACTTC.